What follows describes a single TCR beta chain. This specimen belongs to a study of technical replicates of blood from a few donors. Produced via immunoSEQ multiplex PCR; TCRdb's table is partial and in-frame only. This table has approximately 70,000 clones, 98% appearing once. The V end was cut by 0 bases, the J end by 1 base, with 15 bases between. The CDR3 has 17 amino acids. Germline values: CDR1 MNHEY, CDR2 SMNVEV (reference sequence). This TCR came from a human donor in good health. What was sequenced was T cells isolated from PBMCs. V and J are TRBV27 and TRBJ1-1; D not resolved. CDR3 bases: TGTGCCAGCAGTTTATCGAGGACTGGGGAAGGGAACACTGAAGCTTTCTTT. It yields the protein CASSLSRTGEGNTEAFF.